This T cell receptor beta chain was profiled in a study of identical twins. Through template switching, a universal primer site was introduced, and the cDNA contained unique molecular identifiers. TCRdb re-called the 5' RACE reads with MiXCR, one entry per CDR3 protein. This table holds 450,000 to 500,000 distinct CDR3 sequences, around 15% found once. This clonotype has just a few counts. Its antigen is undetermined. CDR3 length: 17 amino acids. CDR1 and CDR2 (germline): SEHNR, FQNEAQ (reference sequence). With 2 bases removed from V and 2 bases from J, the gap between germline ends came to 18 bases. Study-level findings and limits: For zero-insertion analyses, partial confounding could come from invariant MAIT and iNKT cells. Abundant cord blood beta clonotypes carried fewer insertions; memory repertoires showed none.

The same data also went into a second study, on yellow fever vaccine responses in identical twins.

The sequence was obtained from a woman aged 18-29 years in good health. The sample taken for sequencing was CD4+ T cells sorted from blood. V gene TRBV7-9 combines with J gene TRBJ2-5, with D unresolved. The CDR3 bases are TGTGCCAGCAGCTTATTCGGTAGGGCGAAAACTCAAGAGACCCAGTACTTC. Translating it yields CASSLFGRAKTQETQYF.